The 27 T cell receptor beta chains below all came from one sample that was sequenced in a study of Graves' ophthalmopathy and Graves' hyperthyroidism. RNA transcripts yielded amplified TCR beta CDR3 regions. The workflow started with a first-round RT-PCR run with HTBI primers and then moved on to a second-round multiplex PCR. TCRdb passed the multiplex PCR reads through MiXCR, listing each CDR3 protein once. The sample contains 600,000 to 700,000 distinct CDR3 sequences, about 38% of which appear only once. The sample comprised peripheral blood. The receptors come from an adult man with Graves' ophthalmopathy.

This clonotype was counted at least ten times. The rearrangement links TRBV29-1 to TRBJ1-1; TRBD1 matches 7 bases. After removal of 5 bases from V and 3 bases from J, the junction contained 12 bases not matched to a gene. The germline V gene has CDR1 SQVTM and CDR2 ANQGSEA. The CDR3 is made up of 15 amino acids. CDR3 region: CSVNFQGGADTEAFF. In DNA form, the CDR3 reads TGCAGCGTTAACTTTCAGGGGGGCGCGGACACTGAAGCTTTCTTT.

The chain couples TRBV15 to TRBJ2-5, with 7 bases lining up with TRBD2. V shed 2 bases and J 1 base; nucleotides not matched to a gene: 4. The V gene's germline CDR1 is LNHNV and CDR2 YYDKDF (reference sequence). This CDR3 is 15 amino acids long. CDR3 in amino acids: CATSRQGGFQETQYF. DNA of the CDR3: TGTGCCACCAGCAGACAGGGAGGGTTCCAAGAGACCCAGTACTTC.

The rearrangement joins TRBV24-1 to TRBJ2-1; 9 bases map to TRBD2. This CDR3 comprises 15 residues. Losses at the gene ends were 7 bases for V and 6 bases for J; bases not matched to a gene: 9. Germline CDR1 reads KGHDR; CDR2 reads SFDVKD. The CDR3 sequence is CATSPTWTSANEQFF. The DNA for the CDR3 is TGTGCCACCAGCCCCACGTGGACTAGCGCCAATGAGCAGTTCTTC.

This clonotype was observed at least ten times. This sequence joins TRBV2 and TRBJ2-5; D is perhaps TRBD2 (6 bases). The germline CDR1 and CDR2 sequences are SNHLY and FYNNEI. The CDR3 is 13 residues long. Trimming shortened V by 8 bases and J by 7 bases, and 17 bases separated the two germline ends. In DNA, the CDR3 is TGTGCCAGCCGCGGGACGGCCCAGAGGACCCAGTACTTC. Protein product: CASRGTAQRTQYF.

This clonotype was detected only a few times. V is TRBV6-2 or TRBV6-3 and J is TRBJ1-2, with D perhaps matching TRBD1 (6 bases). The CDR3 spans 17 residues. Germline lookup yields CDR1 MNHEY and CDR2 SVGEGT. V was cut by 0 bases and J by 0 bases, with 14 bases left in between. CDR3 region: CASSYSQGPGSNYGYTF. DNA for the CDR3: TGTGCCAGCAGTTACTCGCAGGGGCCCGGTTCTAACTATGGCTACACCTTC.

In its sample, this clonotype was seen a few times. The genes are TRBV7-9 and TRBJ2-7, with 8 nucleotides matching TRBD1. CDR3 size: 15 residues. Germline assignment: CDR1 SEHNR and CDR2 FQNEAQ (reference sequence). V lost 4 bases and J lost 3; bases outside the gene matches: 8. In DNA, the CDR3 is TGTGCCAGCAGCTGGCCGGGACAGGTGGGCTACGAGCAGTACTTC. Residues: CASSWPGQVGYEQYF.

The table lists this clonotype with many counts. V and J are TRBV2 and TRBJ1-6, with 9 bases that match TRBD1. V dropped 10 bases and J dropped 5; count of bases not matched to a gene: 12. From germline, CDR1 is SNHLY and CDR2 FYNNEI. This CDR3 is built from 16 residues. CDR3 loop: CANAGTGKVDNSPLHF. The DNA of the CDR3 is TGTGCCAACGCCGGGACAGGGAAGGTGGATAATTCACCCCTCCACTTT. The whole variable domain, remainder taken from reference TRBV2 and TRBJ1-6, is EPEVTQTPSHQVTQMGQEVILRCVPISNHLYFYWYRQILGQKVEFLVSFYNNEISEKSEIFDDQFSVERPDGSNFTLKIRSTKLEDSAMYFCANAGTGKVDNSPLHFGNGTRLTVT.

This clonotype is a singleton in its sample. V gene TRBV7-6 combines with J gene TRBJ2-2; D is perhaps TRBD1 (7 bases). With 5 bases removed from V and 2 bases from J, the gap between germline ends came to 18 bases. Germline assignment: CDR1 SGHVS and CDR2 FNYEAQ. This CDR3 spans 17 amino acids. The CDR3 bases are TGTGCCAGCAGCGTGGTCGCAGGGGGGTTCAACACCGGGGAGCTGTTTTTT. It codes for CASSVVAGGFNTGELFF.

This clonotype was picked up many times. CDR3 loop: CASSIRGQARTGELFF. The CDR3 DNA reads TGTGCCAGTAGTATTCGGGGACAGGCGAGAACCGGGGAGCTGTTTTTT. This chain joins TRBV19 and TRBJ2-2; 8 nucleotides agree with TRBD1. From germline, CDR1 is LNHDA and CDR2 SQIVND (reference sequence). Trimming took 3 bases from V and 5 from J; bases not matched to a gene: 8. This CDR3 has 16 residues.

This chain links TRBV19 with TRBJ1-5, with 8 bases identical to TRBD1. CDR1 is LNHDA and CDR2 is SQIVND in the germline V gene (reference sequence). This CDR3 region has 11 residues. The V gene end was trimmed by 6 bases and the J gene end by 13 bases; junction bases not matched to a gene: 5. DNA of the CDR3: TGTGCCAGTAGCGACAGGGGATCACAGCATTTT. Translation gives CASSDRGSQHF.

The chain is built from TRBV11-2 and TRBJ2-3; tentative D call: TRBD2 (6 bases). CDR3 size: 15 residues. The germline V and J ends were trimmed by 2 bases and 2 bases, with 11 bases remaining between them. The germline gives CDR1 SGHAT, CDR2 FQNNGV. The CDR3 bases are TGTGCCAGCAGCTTACCCGGGACTCTCACAGATACGCAGTATTTT. This codes for CASSLPGTLTDTQYF.

In this sample, this clonotype turned up a few times. V usage is TRBV9 and J usage is TRBJ2-2, with TRBD2 identical over 8 bases. V lost 0 bases to trimming and J lost 5 bases; unmatched junction nucleotides: 6. The germline V gene has CDR1 SGDLS and CDR2 YYNGEE. The CDR3 contains 16 residues. The CDR3 spells CASSVVSAGGTGELFF. The CDR3 coding sequence is TGTGCCAGCAGCGTAGTATCTGCGGGAGGAACCGGGGAGCTGTTTTTT. Full variable domain (outside the CDR3, taken from reference TRBV9 and TRBJ2-2): DSGVTQTPKHLITATGQRVTLRCSPRSGDLSVYWYQQSLDQGLQFLIQYYNGEERAKGNILERFSAQQFPDLHSELNLSSLELGDSALYFCASSVVSAGGTGELFFGEGSRLTVL.

The chain couples TRBV10-3 to TRBJ1-1; maybe TRBD1 (6 bases). From germline, CDR1 is ENHRY and CDR2 SYGVKD. The length of the CDR3 is 13 residues. Trimming took off 2 bases at V and 11 bases at J, with 15 bases between the two ends. The CDR3 DNA sequence: TGTGCCATCAGTGAGCGACAGGACACAGTGGCTTTCTTT. Translating gives CAISERQDTVAFF.

This chain connects TRBV9 to TRBJ2-7; D may be TRBD1 (5 bases). V lost 5 bases and J 7 bases, leaving 25 bases between the germline ends. The CDR3 length is 16 residues. The germline V gene encodes CDR1 SGDLS and CDR2 YYNGEE. In DNA form, the CDR3 reads TGTGCCAGCAGTACCCAGGACGGACAAGGGGCGATGGAGCAGTACTTC. Protein product: CASSTQDGQGAMEQYF.

This clonotype was seen many times. The J gene is TRBJ1-6, the V gene TRBV7-6; D gene uncertain. This CDR3 region has 12 residues. Trimming took off 4 bases at V and 8 bases at J, with 6 bases between the two ends. CDR1 is SGHVS, CDR2 FNYEAQ, per germline. The DNA of the CDR3 is TGTGCCAGCAGCTCAGTCGATTCACCCCTCCACTTT. It specifies CASSSVDSPLHF.

The J gene is TRBJ1-3, the V gene TRBV29-1; TRBD1 might be the D (5 bases). Germline lookup yields CDR1 SQVTM and CDR2 ANQGSEA. Trimming left V 8 bases short and J 1 base short, with 15 bases between. The CDR3 spans 14 residues. The CDR3 bases are TGCAGCAGTGGGCAGGGACGGTCTGGAAACACCATATATTTT. This sequence encodes CSSGQGRSGNTIYF.

The rearrangement links TRBV11-1 to TRBJ1-5; the D gene is possibly TRBD1 (6 bases). The CDR3 consists of 14 residues. CDR1 and CDR2 (germline): SGHAT, FQDESV (reference sequence). The V end lost 6 bases, the J end lost 7 bases, and 16 bases lay between the germline ends. CDR3 nucleotide sequence: TGTGCCAGCAGGGGCAGGGGAAGCGAGCAGCCCCAGCATTTT. Translating gives CASRGRGSEQPQHF.

In this sample, this clonotype turned up many times. The rearrangement links TRBV15 to TRBJ2-7, with D perhaps matching TRBD1 or TRBD2 (5 bases each). V was trimmed by 5 bases and J by 4 bases, leaving 18 bases between them. Germline values: CDR1 LNHNV, CDR2 YYDKDF (reference sequence). The CDR3 spans 15 residues. The CDR3, as DNA: TGTGCCACCAGCTCTGTGGGGGAGAACCTTTACGAGCAGTACTTC. Its translation is CATSSVGENLYEQYF.

This clonotype appeared many times. This sequence joins TRBV20-1 and TRBJ1-1, with D possibly matching TRBD1 (5 bases). The germline CDR1 and CDR2 sequences are DFQATT and SNEGSKA (reference sequence). This CDR3 comprises 14 residues. V was trimmed by 4 bases and J by 0 bases, leaving 12 bases between them. Here the CDR3 reads CSATRTLMNTEAFF. In DNA form, the CDR3 reads TGCAGTGCTACACGGACACTAATGAACACTGAAGCTTTCTTT.

This clonotype was counted ten times or more. V usage is TRBV2 and J usage is TRBJ1-2, with a tentative D call TRBD1 (5 bases). The CDR3 extends over 11 amino acids. Germline V gene sequence: CDR1 SNHLY, CDR2 FYNNEI. V was trimmed by 7 bases and J by 7 bases, leaving 10 bases between them. This CDR3 is CASTQGGGYTF. The CDR3 DNA follows: TGTGCCAGCACGCAGGGAGGTGGCTACACCTTC.

This clonotype was counted at least ten times. J is TRBJ2-7 and V is TRBV20-1; D is perhaps TRBD1 (6 bases). The CDR3 contains 12 residues. Germline CDR1 reads DFQATT; CDR2 reads SNEGSKA (reference sequence). Trimming took off 6 bases at V and 6 bases at J, with 15 bases between the two ends. This chain's CDR3 is CSAPSGAGEQYF. CDR3 sequence (DNA): TGCAGTGCACCGTCAGGGGCTGGCGAGCAGTACTTC.

With respect to this clonotype: The CDR3 does not close with the conserved phenylalanine or tryptophan, likely indicating a read error. Because the CDR3's place on the DNA is in doubt, the DNA is left out and the CDR3 is given as listed by TCRdb. V is TRBV10-3 and J is TRBJ2-5. Germline V gives CDR1 ENHRY, CDR2 SYGVKD. Inclusive of both ends, the CDR3 amounts to 10 amino acids. This chain's CDR3 is CAISESIQDY.

The chain carries TRBV29-1 and TRBJ2-5; 14 bases map to TRBD2. CDR1 SQVTM and CDR2 ANQGSEA come from the germline V gene. The CDR3 covers 15 residues. The CDR3 region is CSTIGLAGGQETQYF. CDR3 in DNA: TGCAGTACAATAGGACTAGCGGGAGGTCAAGAGACCCAGTACTTC.

The CDR3 nucleotides are TGCGCCAGCAGCCAAGTGGGGGGACGGCTTGGGGAGCAGTACTTC. The encoded protein is CASSQVGGRLGEQYF. This rearrangement joins TRBV4-1 to TRBJ2-7, with D perhaps matching TRBD2 (6 bases). V lost 1 base and J lost 7, with 17 bases in between. This CDR3 comprises 15 residues. Germline assignment: CDR1 MGHRA and CDR2 YSYEKL.

The chain links TRBV19 to TRBJ1-2, with TRBD1 matching over 8 bases. Losses at the gene ends were 9 bases for V and 10 bases for J; bases not matched to a gene: 16. Germline lookup yields CDR1 LNHDA and CDR2 SQIVND (reference sequence). The CDR3 spans 14 residues. The CDR3 bases are TGTGCCAGCAAAAGGCTACAGGGGGTCGGAGACTACACCTTC. It specifies CASKRLQGVGDYTF.

The table lists this clonotype with many counts. The V and J genes are TRBV7-6 and TRBJ2-7, with D perhaps TRBD1 (5 bases). Trimming left V 0 bases short and J 2 bases short, with 11 bases between. The CDR3 spans 15 residues. Germline V CDR1 and CDR2: SGHVS, FNYEAQ. The CDR3 protein is CASSLAKGPTYEQYF. CDR3 bases: TGTGCCAGCAGCTTAGCGAAGGGGCCAACCTACGAGCAGTACTTC.

The rearrangement uses TRBV15 and TRBJ1-1, with TRBD1 as a possible D gene (5 bases). Trimming removed 3 bases at V and 5 bases at J, with 13 bases between. The CDR3 is made up of 14 amino acids. Germline CDR1 reads LNHNV; CDR2 reads YYDKDF (reference sequence). In DNA form, the CDR3 reads TGTGCCACCAGCAGCTTGGAAGGGGATACTGAAGCTTTCTTT. Amino acids: CATSSLEGDTEAFF.